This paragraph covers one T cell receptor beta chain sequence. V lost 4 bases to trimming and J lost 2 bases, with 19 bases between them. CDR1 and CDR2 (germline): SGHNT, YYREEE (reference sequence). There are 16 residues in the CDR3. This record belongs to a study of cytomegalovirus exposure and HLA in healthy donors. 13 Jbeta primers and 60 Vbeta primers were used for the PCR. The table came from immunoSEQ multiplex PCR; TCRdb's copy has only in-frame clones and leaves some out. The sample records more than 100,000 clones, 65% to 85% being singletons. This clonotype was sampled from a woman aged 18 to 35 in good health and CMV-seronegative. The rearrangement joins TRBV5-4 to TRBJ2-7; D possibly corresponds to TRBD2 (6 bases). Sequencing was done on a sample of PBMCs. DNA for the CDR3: TGTGCCAGCAGCCCGGAGGGCCCTACCGCCCCCTACGAGCAGTACTTC. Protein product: CASSPEGPTAPYEQYF.